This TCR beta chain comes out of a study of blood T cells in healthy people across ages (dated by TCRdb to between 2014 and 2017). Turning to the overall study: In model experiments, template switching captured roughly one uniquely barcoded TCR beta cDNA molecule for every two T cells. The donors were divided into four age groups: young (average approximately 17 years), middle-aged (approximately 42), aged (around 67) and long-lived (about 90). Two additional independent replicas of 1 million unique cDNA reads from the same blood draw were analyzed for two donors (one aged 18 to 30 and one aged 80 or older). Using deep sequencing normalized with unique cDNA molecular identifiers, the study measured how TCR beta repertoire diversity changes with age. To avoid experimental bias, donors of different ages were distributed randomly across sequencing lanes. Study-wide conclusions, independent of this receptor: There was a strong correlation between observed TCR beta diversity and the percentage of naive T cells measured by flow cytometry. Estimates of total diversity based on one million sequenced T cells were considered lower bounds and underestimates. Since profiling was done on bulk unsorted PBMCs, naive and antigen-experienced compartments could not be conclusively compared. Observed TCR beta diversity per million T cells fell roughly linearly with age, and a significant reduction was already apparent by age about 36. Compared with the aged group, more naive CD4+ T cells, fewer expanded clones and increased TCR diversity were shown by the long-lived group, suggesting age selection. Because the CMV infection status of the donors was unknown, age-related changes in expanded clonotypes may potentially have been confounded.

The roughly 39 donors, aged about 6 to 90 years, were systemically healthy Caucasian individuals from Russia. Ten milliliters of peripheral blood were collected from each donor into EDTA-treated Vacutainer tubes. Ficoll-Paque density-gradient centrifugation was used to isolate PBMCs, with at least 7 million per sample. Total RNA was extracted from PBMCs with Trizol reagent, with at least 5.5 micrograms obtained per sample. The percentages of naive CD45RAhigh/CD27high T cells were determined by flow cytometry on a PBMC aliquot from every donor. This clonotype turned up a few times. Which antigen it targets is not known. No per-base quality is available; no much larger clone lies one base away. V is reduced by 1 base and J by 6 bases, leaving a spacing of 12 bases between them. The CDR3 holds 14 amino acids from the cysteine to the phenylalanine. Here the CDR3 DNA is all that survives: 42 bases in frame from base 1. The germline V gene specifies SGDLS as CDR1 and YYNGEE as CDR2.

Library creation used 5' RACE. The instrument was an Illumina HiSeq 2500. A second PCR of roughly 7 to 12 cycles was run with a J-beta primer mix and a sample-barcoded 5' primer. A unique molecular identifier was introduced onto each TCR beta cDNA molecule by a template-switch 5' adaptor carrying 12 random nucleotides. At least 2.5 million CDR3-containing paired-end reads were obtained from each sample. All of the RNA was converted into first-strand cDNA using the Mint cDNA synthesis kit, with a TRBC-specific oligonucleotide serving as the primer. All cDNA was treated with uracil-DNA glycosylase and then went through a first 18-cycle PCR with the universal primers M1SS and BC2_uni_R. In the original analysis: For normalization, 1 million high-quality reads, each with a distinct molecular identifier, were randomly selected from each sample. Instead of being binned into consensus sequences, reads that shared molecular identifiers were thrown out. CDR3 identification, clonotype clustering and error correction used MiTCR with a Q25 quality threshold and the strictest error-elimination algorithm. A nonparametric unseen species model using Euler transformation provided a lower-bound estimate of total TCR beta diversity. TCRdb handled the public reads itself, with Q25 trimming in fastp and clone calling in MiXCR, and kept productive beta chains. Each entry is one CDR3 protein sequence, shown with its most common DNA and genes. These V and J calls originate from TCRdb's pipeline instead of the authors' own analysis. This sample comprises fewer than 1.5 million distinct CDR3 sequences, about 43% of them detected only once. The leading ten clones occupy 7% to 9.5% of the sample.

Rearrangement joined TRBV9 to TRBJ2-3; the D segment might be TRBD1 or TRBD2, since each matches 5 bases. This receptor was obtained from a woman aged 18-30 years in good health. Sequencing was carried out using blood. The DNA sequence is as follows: TGTGCCAGCAGCGTATTCGGTGGGGGTGATACGCAGTATTTT. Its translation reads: CASSVFGGGDTQYF.